Listed below are T cell receptor beta chains from one sample, sequenced in a study of T cell repertoires in cytomegalovirus infection. TCRdb used MiXCR to reprocess the reads, holding one entry per CDR3 protein. The sample records around 450,000 distinct CDR3 sequences, approximately 32% being singletons. The sample taken for sequencing was PBMCs. These receptors all come from a human donor in good health (CMV status not recorded). Some clones in this sample may be carry-over from other donors' samples. Both conserved end residues are part of each CDR3.

V gene,J gene,CDR3 protein
TRBV5-1,TRBJ2-3,CASSLEGPGRSYDTQYF
TRBV28,TRBJ1-4,CASRFGTGNEKLFF
TRBV28,TRBJ1-2,CATPGQGRVGYTF
TRBV5-4,TRBJ2-3,CASSLVSNTDTQYF
TRBV7-9,TRBJ1-5,CASSIGQGTNQPQHF
TRBV2,TRBJ1-4,CASKQGTVGTNEKLFF
TRBV7-8,TRBJ2-7,CASSLGTVSSYEQYF
TRBV12-5,TRBJ2-1,CASGARSYNEQFF
TRBV27,TRBJ2-3,CASSSLARPSTDTQYF
TRBV7-2,TRBJ2-7,CASSSGLGTPYEQYF
TRBV7-8,TRBJ2-5,CASRRRGLETQYF
TRBV7-2,TRBJ1-5,CASSFGQENQPQHF
TRBV29-1,TRBJ1-1,CSGLGGDTEAFF
TRBV7-2,TRBJ1-5,CASSPGHMGYQPQHF
TRBV7-2,TRBJ1-3,CASRGYGNTIYF
TRBV7-4,TRBJ1-6,CASSFGNSNSPLHF
TRBV6-1,TRBJ2-7,CASSEFWGGYEQYF
TRBV28,TRBJ1-5,CASSLRPLGRGQGNQPQHF
TRBV12-3/TRBV12-4,TRBJ1-2,CASRPTFNYGYTF
TRBV2,TRBJ2-2,CASSAGELFF
TRBV20-1,TRBJ2-7,CSAIDRDEQYF
TRBV14,TRBJ1-2,CASSQGSGPNYGYTF
TRBV6-1,TRBJ1-1,CASSGRRLTGMNTEAFF
TRBV2,TRBJ1-6,CASSEARMGRSYNSPLHF
TRBV7-3,TRBJ2-1,CASSFWGGHRNEQFF
TRBV19,TRBJ2-1,CASRDGGRDEQFF
TRBV20-1,TRBJ1-2,CSARRGYTF
TRBV20-1,TRBJ1-3,CSARQGNTIYF
TRBV7-2,TRBJ2-3,CASSLLEMYTEYF
TRBV5-4,TRBJ1-1,CASSLAGKPEAFF
TRBV28,TRBJ1-1,CASSFWGRRVNTEAFF
TRBV19,TRBJ2-6,CASKSAGSSSSGANVLTF
TRBV6-2/TRBV6-3,TRBJ2-2,CASALTRGLTNTGELFF
TRBV5-4,TRBJ2-3,CASSYGASGGADTQYF
TRBV12-3/TRBV12-4,TRBJ1-2,CASRLGQSNYGYTF
TRBV20-1,TRBJ1-5,CSASRNSNQPQHF
TRBV7-9,TRBJ2-7,CASSSPTSYEQYF
TRBV6-6,TRBJ1-2,CASSYSTGANYGYTF
TRBV7-2,TRBJ2-5,CASSPGTSFFETQYF
TRBV12-3/TRBV12-4,TRBJ2-7,CASSRNRDITYEQYF
TRBV6-4,TRBJ2-3,CASSARGGDTDTQYF
TRBV27,TRBJ2-5,CASSFSGGTKTQYF
TRBV20-1,TRBJ2-1,CSAENPGPGYNEQFF
TRBV28,TRBJ2-1,CASTHGQITYNEQFF
TRBV10-3,TRBJ1-2,CAIGRGPGGYTF
TRBV12-3/TRBV12-4,TRBJ2-1,CASTTRGPRYNEQFF
TRBV28,TRBJ2-5,CASSLGVGGKETQYF
TRBV7-6,TRBJ2-7,CASSLDVRGEQYF
TRBV6-1,TRBJ2-3,CASSELLAGHTDTQYF
TRBV19,TRBJ1-6,CASSWQADSPLHF
TRBV6-2/TRBV6-3,TRBJ2-3,CASTDRDYSTDTQYF
TRBV20-1,TRBJ1-5,CSARLGHQPQHF
TRBV29-1,TRBJ2-1,CSAKTSGGPYNEQFF
TRBV27,TRBJ1-6,CASSLSSGVGNSPLHF
TRBV4-3,TRBJ2-7,CASSRGTGSSYEQYF
TRBV6-5,TRBJ2-5,CASSSLVGRGGETQYF
TRBV7-9,TRBJ1-5,CASSLAAGSSGPQHF
TRBV19,TRBJ1-1,CASTRTDMNTEAFF
TRBV5-1,TRBJ2-7,CASKSRDHYEQYF
TRBV7-9,TRBJ2-1,CASSPGQSYNEQFF